A selection of T cell receptor beta chains follows, all from one sample in a study of cytomegalovirus exposure and HLA in healthy donors. Some clones are missing from TCRdb's copy, which holds only in-frame ones; the method was immunoSEQ multiplex PCR. This table holds roughly 95,000 clones, 85% found once. Sequenced input: PBMCs. These receptor sequences come from a man aged 18 to 30 in good health and CMV-seropositive. CDR3s include the opening cysteine and the closing phenylalanine or tryptophan. Fields, in order: clone size, J gene, D gene, V gene, CDR3 length, CDR3 protein, CDR3 DNA. The D gene is left open where the match is weak. The listing skips clone size in some rows; elsewhere it reads once, few, many or a size class.

clone size: NA
J gene: TRBJ2-2
D gene: NA
V gene: TRBV2
CDR3 length: 14
CDR3 protein: CASMTQTTAGELFF
CDR3 DNA: TGTGCCAGCATGACTCAGACCACCGCCGGGGAGCTGTTTTTT

clone size: NA
J gene: TRBJ1-4
D gene: NA
V gene: TRBV7-9
CDR3 length: 15
CDR3 protein: CASSLALREGEKLFF
CDR3 DNA: TGTGCCAGCAGCTTAGCGCTGAGGGAGGGTGAAAAACTGTTTTTT

clone size: NA
J gene: TRBJ2-2
D gene: NA
V gene: TRBV14
CDR3 length: 14
CDR3 protein: CASSHGHYTGELFF
CDR3 DNA: TGTGCCAGCAGCCATGGCCATTACACCGGGGAGCTGTTTTTT

clone size: few
J gene: TRBJ1-2
D gene: NA
V gene: TRBV2
CDR3 length: 14
CDR3 protein: CASSEGTGSYGYTF
CDR3 DNA: TGTGCCAGCAGTGAGGGAACAGGCTCCTATGGCTACACCTTC

clone size: NA
J gene: TRBJ2-5
D gene: TRBD2
V gene: TRBV7-9
CDR3 length: 15
CDR3 protein: CASSWTSGGQETQYF
CDR3 DNA: TGTGCCAGCAGCTGGACTAGCGGGGGCCAAGAGACCCAGTACTTC

clone size: NA
J gene: TRBJ1-1
D gene: NA
V gene: TRBV2
CDR3 length: 12
CDR3 protein: CASSGIYTEAFF
CDR3 DNA: TGTGCCAGCAGTGGTATTTACACTGAAGCTTTCTTT

clone size: NA
J gene: TRBJ2-5
D gene: NA
V gene: TRBV6-5
CDR3 length: 13
CDR3 protein: CASVSGGQETQYF
CDR3 DNA: TGTGCCAGCGTGAGCGGCGGCCAAGAGACCCAGTACTTC

clone size: NA
J gene: TRBJ1-5
D gene: NA
V gene: TRBV27
CDR3 length: 13
CDR3 protein: CASSFGQDQPQHF
CDR3 DNA: TGTGCCAGCAGTTTTGGGCAGGATCAGCCCCAGCATTTT

clone size: NA
J gene: TRBJ2-7
D gene: NA
V gene: TRBV29-1
CDR3 length: 13
CDR3 protein: CSVTRTGTYEQYF
CDR3 DNA: TGCAGCGTGACTAGGACAGGAACCTACGAGCAGTACTTC

clone size: NA
J gene: TRBJ2-1
D gene: NA
V gene: TRBV29-1
CDR3 length: 15
CDR3 protein: CSVEGARLSGNEQFF
CDR3 DNA: TGCAGCGTTGAAGGAGCTAGGTTATCGGGCAATGAGCAGTTCTTC

clone size: NA
J gene: TRBJ2-5
D gene: TRBD2
V gene: TRBV2
CDR3 length: 12
CDR3 protein: CASGGVVETQYF
CDR3 DNA: TGTGCCAGCGGGGGGGTCGTGGAGACCCAGTACTTC

clone size: NA
J gene: TRBJ1-1
D gene: NA
V gene: TRBV6-5
CDR3 length: 15
CDR3 protein: CASSYSVRRNTEAFF
CDR3 DNA: TGTGCCAGCAGTTACTCGGTCCGGAGGAACACTGAAGCTTTCTTT

clone size: NA
J gene: TRBJ2-5
D gene: NA
V gene: TRBV15
CDR3 length: 14
CDR3 protein: CATSTRRDKETQYF
CDR3 DNA: TGTGCCACCAGCACAAGACGGGACAAAGAGACCCAGTACTTC

clone size: once
J gene: TRBJ2-7
D gene: TRBD1
V gene: TRBV15
CDR3 length: 18
CDR3 protein: CATSRVVGGTGGENEQYF
CDR3 DNA: TGTGCCACCAGCAGAGTCGTGGGGGGGACAGGGGGCGAAAACGAGCAGTACTTC

clone size: NA
J gene: TRBJ1-4
D gene: NA
V gene: TRBV6-6
CDR3 length: 15
CDR3 protein: CASSYLGRGDEKLFF
CDR3 DNA: TGTGCCAGCAGTTACTTAGGCAGGGGAGATGAAAAACTGTTTTTT